This entry lists 20 T cell receptor beta chains sequenced from one sample in a study of vaccination effects on CD4 cells after COVID-19. The antigens these receptors bind are not known. Under the ViraFEST assay, PBMC were stimulated with viral peptide pools so that antigen-specific CD4+ T cells expanded. Sequencing was performed afterwards. It was after approximately 11 days of culture that CD4+ T cells were isolated. Participants completed two doses of the BNT162b2 or mRNA-1273 vaccine. Some clones are missing from TCRdb's copy, which holds only in-frame ones; the method was immunoSEQ multiplex PCR. The sample records around 60,000 clones, 60% to 75% being singletons. Sequenced here: CD4+ T cells from PBMCs cultured with HCoV-229E spike peptides, sampled after COVID-19 vaccination. Every receptor here comes from a human donor who received a COVID-19 vaccine.

The gene calls are TRBV3-1 (or the pseudogene TRBV3-2) and TRBJ1-1, with no clear D. This CDR3 has 12 amino acids. The V end was cut by 0 bases, the J end by 11 bases, with 10 bases between. Germline CDR1 is LGHDT and CDR2 is YNNKEL (reference sequence). The chain's CDR3 is CASSQDGRRAFF. CDR3 sequence (DNA): TGTGCCAGCAGCCAAGACGGCAGGAGGGCTTTCTTT.

The chain employs TRBV12-3 or TRBV12-4 and TRBJ1-1; 7 bases are shared with TRBD1. The length of the CDR3 is 13 residues. V shed 5 bases and J 11 bases; nucleotides not matched to a gene: 11. CDR3 region: CASSPRTGAVAFF. The DNA for the CDR3 is TGTGCCAGCAGTCCTCGGACAGGCGCCGTGGCTTTCTTT.

This chain connects TRBV30 to TRBJ1-4; no definite D call. Germline lookup yields CDR1 GTSNPN and CDR2 SVGIG (reference sequence). This CDR3 comprises 16 residues. V dropped 0 bases and J dropped 8 bases, with 19 bases sitting between them. The CDR3 bases are TGTGCCTGGAGTGTACGCGGGGTGACCCGGAGGGAAAAACTGTTTTTT. Translating gives CAWSVRGVTRREKLFF.

V usage is TRBV12-3 or TRBV12-4 and J usage is TRBJ1-3, with no clear D. This CDR3 comprises 13 residues. V was trimmed by 6 bases and J by 0 bases, leaving 6 bases between them. DNA for the CDR3: TGTGCCAGCAGACTCAGCTCTGGAAACACCATATATTTT. This sequence encodes CASRLSSGNTIYF.

On this clone itself: The sample has other DNA sequences that encode this CDR3 too. The chain employs TRBV30 and TRBJ1-3; the match to TRBD1 covers 9 bases. CDR1 and CDR2 from the germline V gene are GTSNPN and SVGIG (reference sequence). The CDR3 consists of 15 residues. J lost 3 bases, V lost 0 bases, and 3 bases had no gene match. This CDR3 reads CAWSVQGARGNTIYF. DNA of the CDR3: TGTGCCTGGAGTGTACAGGGGGCGCGTGGAAACACCATATATTTT. The full variable domain, in which reference TRBV30 and TRBJ1-3 provide the parts outside the CDR3, is SQTIHQWPATLVQPVGSPLSLECTVEGTSNPNLYWYRQAAGRGLQLLFYSVGIGQISSEVPQNLSASRPQDRQFILSSKKLLLSDSGFYLCAWSVQGARGNTIYFGEGSWLTVV.

The chain uses TRBV24-1 and TRBJ2-3; tentative D call: TRBD2 (5 bases). Deletions cut 7 bases from V and 2 bases from J, with 12 bases between. The CDR3 has 14 amino acids. Germline loops: CDR1 KGHDR, CDR2 SFDVKD. The CDR3 DNA sequence: TGTGCCACCAGAACAAGCGGATCCACAGATACGCAGTATTTT. Protein: CATRTSGSTDTQYF.

V usage is TRBV14 and J usage is TRBJ1-2, with D possibly matching TRBD1 (5 bases). CDR1 and CDR2 (germline): SGHDN, FVKESK. V was trimmed by 3 bases and J by 5 bases, leaving 16 bases between them. The CDR3 is 15 amino acids. The CDR3 here is CASSHQPGPPYGYTF. The CDR3 coding sequence is TGTGCCAGCAGCCACCAACCGGGACCCCCATATGGCTACACCTTC. The full variable domain, completed using reference TRBV14 and TRBJ1-2, is EAGVTQFPSHSVIEKGQTVTLRCDPISGHDNLYWYRRVMGKEIKFLLHFVKESKQDESGMPNNRFLAERTGGTYSTLKVQPAELEDSGVYFCASSHQPGPPYGYTFGSGTRLTVV.

The V and J genes are TRBV7-8 and TRBJ1-2; the match to TRBD1 covers 8 bases. With V trimmed by 5 bases and J by 5 bases, 16 bases remained unmatched. The CDR3 has 17 residues. Per the germline V gene, CDR1 is SGHVS and CDR2 is FQNEAQ. The CDR3 DNA is TGTGCCAGCAGCGTTCACAGGGGGGCGCTCAGAGGATATGGCTACACCTTC. This codes for CASSVHRGALRGYGYTF.

V gene TRBV5-5 combines with J gene TRBJ1-1, with TRBD1 as a possible D gene (6 bases). The CDR3 covers 13 residues. Trimming removed 3 bases from V and 5 bases from J, with 11 bases in between. Germline V gene sequence: CDR1 SGHKS, CDR2 YYEKEE (reference sequence). The chain's CDR3 is CASSWAGATEAFF. The CDR3 DNA follows: TGTGCCAGCAGCTGGGCGGGGGCGACTGAAGCTTTCTTT.

The CDR3 sequence is CARSVGPTSGGILCNSGANVLTF. CDR3 sequence (DNA): TGTGCCAGAAGCGTTGGCCCGACTAGCGGGGGAATACTATGTAACTCTGGGGCCAACGTCCTGACTTTC. V gene TRBV5-3 combines with J gene TRBJ2-6; 12 nucleotides line up with TRBD2. TRBV5-3 is flagged as an ORF with uncertain function. The CDR3 covers 23 residues. The V segment lost 4 bases and the J segment 0 bases; nucleotides outside the gene matches: 20.

The V gene is TRBV11-2, the J gene TRBJ2-5; TRBD2 aligns across 8 bases. Germline V gives CDR1 SGHAT, CDR2 FQNNGV. CDR3 size: 14 residues. J gave up 4 bases and V 1 base, and 2 bases lay outside the gene matches. The CDR3 loop is CASSLAGGRETQYF. Written as DNA, the CDR3 is TGTGCCAGCAGCTTAGCGGGGGGGCGAGAGACCCAGTACTTC.

This clone was picked up a small number of times. This chain uses TRBV10-3 with TRBJ2-7, with unresolved D. Deletions cut 3 bases from V and 2 bases from J, with 8 bases between. The CDR3 covers 13 residues. Per germline, CDR1 ENHRY and CDR2 SYGVKD. The CDR3 region has the DNA TGTGCCATCAGTGATGGGATCACCTACGAGCAGTACGTC. This translates into CAISDGITYEQYV.

This clone was observed once. The V gene is TRBV10-2, the J gene TRBJ1-4; unclear D gene. Germline values: CDR1 WSHSY, CDR2 SAAADI. V was clipped by 2 bases and J by 11 bases, with 18 bases between them. This CDR3 has 15 amino acids. The CDR3 loop is CASSETSGAYGKLFF. CDR3 nucleotide sequence: TGCGCCAGCAGTGAGACATCAGGAGCTTATGGGAAACTGTTTTTT.

This chain joins TRBV21-1 and TRBJ2-5; the table's D call, TRBD1, was not checked against the DNA. TRBV21-1 is termed a pseudogene. CDR3 length equals 18 residues. The CDR3 here is CASSKLGLGQTSLKTQYF. The CDR3 nucleotides are TGTGCCAGCAGCAAATTGGGGTTAGGACAGACCAGTTTGAAGACCCAGTACTTC.

The J gene is TRBJ1-1, the V gene TRBV5-5; unclear D gene. Germline values: CDR1 SGHKS, CDR2 YYEKEE (reference sequence). This CDR3 spans 11 amino acids. Trimming removed 5 bases from V and 7 bases from J, with 9 bases in between. The CDR3 loop reads CASSWSGEAFF. Written as DNA, the CDR3 is TGTGCCAGCAGTTGGAGCGGTGAAGCTTTCTTT.

This clone was seen a single time. In DNA form, the CDR3 reads TGTGCCAGCAGCTTCAACAATTCACCCCTCCACTTT. Protein: CASSFNNSPLHF. This rearrangement joins TRBV7-2 to TRBJ1-6, with D unresolved. V gave up 3 bases and J gave up 7 bases, with 4 bases separating them. CDR1 is SGHTA and CDR2 is FQGNSA in the germline V gene. The CDR3 contains 12 residues.

Worth noting for this clone: A junction boundary mismatches the germline segment, possibly from a read error. The chain links TRBV7-2 to TRBJ2-5; D call uncertain. The germline V gene has CDR1 SGHTA and CDR2 FQGNSA. The CDR3 length is 11 residues. CDR3 nucleotide sequence: TGTGCCAGCAGCTTACAAGGGACCCAGTACTTC. Encoded protein: CASSLQGTQYF.

This CDR3 reads CASSLGQGGNQPQHF. The CDR3, as DNA: TGCGCCAGCAGCCTGGGACAGGGGGGCAATCAGCCCCAGCATTTT. The gene calls are TRBV5-1 and TRBJ1-5; 11 bases match TRBD1. The CDR3 runs 15 residues. V lost 4 bases, J lost 2 bases, and 2 bases stayed unmatched. The V gene's germline CDR1 is SGHRS and CDR2 YFSETQ.

V and J are TRBV4-1 and TRBJ1-4; 7 bases fit TRBD1. Germline-derived CDR1 and CDR2 are MGHRA and YSYEKL. The V and J ends lost 0 bases and 8 bases, in that order; junction bases with no gene match: 15. CDR3 length: 18 amino acids. The CDR3 region has the DNA TGCGCCAGCAGCCAAGAATTTCAGACCGACAGGGTCTCCGAAAAACTGTTTTTT. Its translation is CASSQEFQTDRVSEKLFF.

The CDR3, as DNA: TGTGCCTGGAGTGAAGGGTATAGCAATCAGCCCCAGCATTTT. This sequence encodes CAWSEGYSNQPQHF. The chain links TRBV30 to TRBJ1-5; D gene ambiguous. The ends were cut back, 1 base at V and 0 bases at J, with 7 bases in the middle. Germline V CDR1 and CDR2: GTSNPN, SVGIG (reference sequence). The CDR3 spans 14 residues.